This passage covers 28 T cell receptor beta chains from one sample sequenced in a study of T cell responses to AZD1222 COVID-19 vaccine. The assay was immunoSEQ multiplex PCR, and TCRdb's table has in-frame clones only and misses some. This table has 100,000 to 150,000 clones, around 88% appearing once. Here the sequenced sample was peripheral blood, taken on day 0 of AZD1222 vaccination. The receptors were sampled from an adult in good health.

The sample holds a few counts of this clone. This chain joins TRBV3-1 (or the pseudogene TRBV3-2) and TRBJ1-2, with TRBD1 identical over 7 bases. Trimming took 2 bases from V and 3 from J; bases not matched to a gene: 9. The CDR3 sequence is 16 residues long. Looked up from germline, CDR1 is LGHDT and CDR2 is YNNKEL (reference sequence). As DNA, the CDR3 is TGTGCCAGCAGCCAACTTCTCGTAGGGGGCGACTATGGCTACACCTTC. This encodes CASSQLLVGGDYGYTF.

The chain uses TRBV10-3 and TRBJ1-5; weak D call: TRBD1 (6 bases). Germline CDR1 ENHRY, CDR2 SYGVKD. Between the trimmed V and J ends, which lost 0 bases and 0 bases, there was a span of 9 bases. This CDR3 has 16 amino acids. CDR3 sequence: CAISESGQNSNQPQHF. The CDR3 DNA reads TGTGCCATCAGTGAGTCGGGACAAAATAGCAATCAGCCCCAGCATTTT.

The CDR3 sequence is CASSPQPGGNTIYF. DNA of the CDR3: TGTGCCAGCAGCCCCCAGCCGGGTGGAAACACCATATATTTT. The chain employs TRBV11-2 and TRBJ1-3, with D unclear. Germline V lookup: CDR1 SGHAT, CDR2 FQNNGV. This CDR3 comprises 14 residues. Trimming shortened V by 5 bases and J by 3 bases, and 11 bases separated the two germline ends.

The rearrangement links TRBV5-8 to TRBJ2-5; TRBD2 matches 8 bases. The CDR3 runs to 14 residues. After removal of 1 base from V and 5 bases from J, the junction contained 4 bases not matched to a gene. Germline V gene lookup returns CDR1 SGHTS and CDR2 YDEGEE. CDR3 in DNA: TGTGCCAGCAGCTTGACGGGGGGGCCGGAGACCCAGTACTTC. It codes for CASSLTGGPETQYF.

The chain employs TRBV27 and TRBJ2-5, with 10 bases matching TRBD2. Per germline, CDR1 MNHEY and CDR2 SMNVEV (reference sequence). CDR3 size: 14 residues. Unmatched junction bases numbered 2, after V lost 2 bases and J lost 5 bases. CDR3 nucleotides: TGTGCCAGCAGTTTAATTAGCGGGGGGGAGACCCAGTACTTC. Its translation is CASSLISGGETQYF.

This clone has a handful of counts. Other DNA sequences of this sample code for an identical CDR3. The chain recombines TRBV19 with TRBJ1-1, with D uncertain. The CDR3 consists of 14 residues. Trimming removed 1 base at V and 2 bases at J, with 8 bases between. From germline, CDR1 is LNHDA and CDR2 SQIVND (reference sequence). The CDR3 protein is CASSIGGSNTEAFF. The CDR3 coding sequence is TGTGCCAGTAGTATAGGTGGCAGTAACACTGAAGCTTTCTTT. Full variable domain (remainder filled in from reference TRBV19 and TRBJ1-1): DGGITQSPKYLFRKEGQNVTLSCEQNLNHDAMYWYRQDPGQGLRLIYYSQIVNDFQKGDIAEGYSVSREKKESFPLTVTSAQKNPTAFYLCASSIGGSNTEAFFGQGTRLTVV.

V is TRBV7-2 and J is TRBJ1-5, with D possibly matching TRBD1 (6 bases). The V end lost 1 base, the J end lost 3 bases, and 13 bases lay between the germline ends. Looked up from germline, CDR1 is SGHTA and CDR2 is FQGNSA. The length of the CDR3 is 16 residues. CDR3 amino acids: CASSLVSGASNQPQHF. The CDR3 DNA sequence: TGTGCCAGCAGCTTAGTTTCAGGGGCCTCCAATCAGCCCCAGCATTTT.

CDR3 DNA: TGTGCCAGCAGCCAAGACCAGGGGCTTGAAGCTTTCTTT. This sequence encodes CASSQDQGLEAFF. The rearrangement joins TRBV4-2 to TRBJ1-1; TRBD1 might be the D (6 bases). The CDR3 extends over 13 amino acids. Deletions cut 0 bases from V and 7 bases from J, with 9 bases between. Germline-derived CDR1 and CDR2 are LGHNA and YNFKEQ.

The V and J genes are TRBV5-3 and TRBJ1-1, with D hard to call. TRBV5-3 is assigned to the ORF class and has an uncertain function. V was trimmed by 7 bases and J by 1 base, leaving 11 bases between them. The CDR3 is 13 residues long. CDR3 loop: CARANTTNTEAFF. The CDR3 nucleotides are TGTGCCAGAGCTAATACAACGAACACTGAAGCTTTCTTT.

The chain recombines TRBV4-3 with TRBJ2-6; 7 bases are a match to TRBD1. The J segment lost 1 base and the V segment lost 0 bases, leaving 0 bases of the junction unmatched. The germline V gene encodes CDR1 LGHNA and CDR2 YSLEER. CDR3 length: 16 residues. CDR3 in DNA: TGCGCCAGCAGCCAAGAACAGGGGTCTGGGGCCAACGTCCTGACTTTC. Protein product: CASSQEQGSGANVLTF.

In its sample, this clone was seen once. The rearrangement links TRBV6-6 to TRBJ2-2; TRBD1 agrees at 7 bases. The J segment lost 0 bases and the V segment lost 5 bases, leaving 9 bases of the junction unmatched. CDR3 length equals 17 residues. Germline CDR1 and CDR2: MNHNY and SVGAGI (reference sequence). CDR3 residues: CASSHGNRGTNTGELFF. The CDR3 DNA sequence: TGTGCCAGCAGTCATGGAAACAGGGGTACGAACACCGGGGAGCTGTTTTTT.

This clone came up once. V usage is TRBV7-6 and J usage is TRBJ2-1; 12 bases are shared with TRBD2. The germline gives CDR1 SGHVS, CDR2 FNYEAQ. V shed 1 base and J 7 bases; nucleotides not matched to a gene: 5. The CDR3 runs 16 residues. CDR3 DNA: TGTGCCAGCAGCTTAGGGACTAGCGGGGCCAGGAATGAGCAGTTCTTC. Its protein is CASSLGTSGARNEQFF.

This clone was counted a single time. This chain joins TRBV16 and TRBJ1-3; no clear D. This CDR3 has 16 residues. Trimming left V 0 bases short and J 0 bases short, with 9 bases between. Germline CDR1 reads KGHSY; CDR2 reads FQNENV. The CDR3 nucleotides are TGTGCCAGCAGCCAATCGGCGGTCAGCTCTGGAAACACCATATATTTT. Its translation: CASSQSAVSSGNTIYF.

This clone came up a few times. J is TRBJ2-7 and V is TRBV27; no clear D. Germline V gene sequence: CDR1 MNHEY, CDR2 SMNVEV (reference sequence). V was shortened by 6 bases and J by 5 bases, with 2 bases between the two germline ends. This CDR3 contains 9 residues. CDR3 region: CASRDEQYF. CDR3 sequence (DNA): TGTGCCAGCAGGGACGAGCAGTACTTC.

The rearrangement uses TRBV9 and TRBJ1-1; D uncertain. The CDR3 is 13 amino acids. The germline V gene has CDR1 SGDLS and CDR2 YYNGEE. Deletions cut 4 bases from V and 0 bases from J, with 7 bases between. As DNA, the CDR3 is TGTGCCAGCAGCCCGTACATGAACACTGAAGCTTTCTTT. This encodes CASSPYMNTEAFF. Full variable domain (rest looked up from reference TRBV9 and TRBJ1-1): DSGVTQTPKHLITATGQRVTLRCSPRSGDLSVYWYQQSLDQGLQFLIQYYNGEERAKGNILERFSAQQFPDLHSELNLSSLELGDSALYFCASSPYMNTEAFFGQGTRLTVV.

The V and J genes are TRBV18 and TRBJ1-4; D call uncertain. CDR3 size: 12 residues. CDR1 and CDR2 from the germline V gene are KGHSH and LQKENI. Trimming removed 3 bases from V and 6 bases from J, with 5 bases in between. The CDR3 is CASSPVHEKLFF. CDR3 DNA: TGTGCCAGCTCACCTGTTCATGAAAAACTGTTTTTT.

The V and J genes are TRBV5-1 and TRBJ2-2; TRBD1 aligns across 7 bases. V trimming: 4 bases; J trimming: 7 bases; junction bases outside the gene matches: 7. The CDR3 runs to 14 residues. Germline values: CDR1 SGHRS, CDR2 YFSETQ. CDR3 amino acids: CASSPQGDNGELFF. The CDR3 DNA sequence: TGCGCCAGCAGCCCCCAGGGGGATAACGGGGAGCTGTTTTTT.

This rearrangement joins TRBV7-9 to TRBJ2-7, with 7 positions matching TRBD2. V trimming: 5 bases; J trimming: 6 bases; junction bases outside the gene matches: 10. From germline, CDR1 is SEHNR and CDR2 FQNEAQ (reference sequence). The CDR3 contains 14 residues. CDR3 in DNA: TGTGCCAGCAGCCGTTCTGGACTAGTAGGCGAGCAGTACTTC. It encodes CASSRSGLVGEQYF.

The chain employs TRBV18 and TRBJ2-1; TRBD1 matches at 10 bases. The trim removed 4 bases at V and 7 bases at J, leaving 25 bases unmatched. The V gene's germline CDR1 is KGHSH and CDR2 LQKENI. The CDR3 totals 21 residues. The CDR3 reads CASSQPSRDRGVGMLWNEQFF. The CDR3 coding sequence is TGTGCCAGCTCACAACCGTCCCGGGACAGGGGAGTCGGGATGTTGTGGAATGAGCAGTTCTTC.

The chain couples TRBV6-9 to TRBJ2-5; 10 nucleotides align to TRBD1. The CDR3 covers 15 residues. Germline lookup yields CDR1 MNHGY and CDR2 SVAAGI. The V gene end was trimmed by 4 bases and the J gene end by 5 bases; junction bases not matched to a gene: 7. CDR3 nucleotide sequence: TGTGCCAGCAGTTTTTATGACAGGGGGCGGGAGACCCAGTACTTC. Amino acids: CASSFYDRGRETQYF.

This clone appeared once. The chain combines TRBV11-2 with TRBJ1-6; 7 bases line up with TRBD1. The ends lost 2 bases at V and 7 bases at J; junction bases unmatched: 5. This CDR3 region has 15 residues. Germline lookup yields CDR1 SGHAT and CDR2 FQNNGV. The CDR3 protein is CASSLQGVSNSPLHF. CDR3 DNA sequence: TGTGCCAGCAGCTTACAGGGGGTGTCAAATTCACCCCTCCACTTT.

The chain recombines TRBV6-5 with TRBJ1-2; D perhaps matches TRBD1 (5 bases). Per the germline V gene, CDR1 is MNHEY and CDR2 is SVGAGI. With 7 bases removed from V and 0 bases from J, the gap between germline ends came to 12 bases. The CDR3 loop spans 14 amino acids. The CDR3 reads CASTETETNYGYTF. CDR3 bases: TGTGCCAGCACCGAGACAGAAACTAACTATGGCTACACCTTC.

This sequence joins TRBV7-6 and TRBJ1-3, with 11 bases that match TRBD1. Trimming at V came to 0 bases and at J to 2 bases, leaving 0 bases not matched to a gene. CDR1 SGHVS and CDR2 FNYEAQ come from the germline V gene. CDR3 size: 16 residues. The chain's CDR3 is CASSLAGQGAGNTIYF. For the CDR3, the DNA is TGTGCCAGCAGCTTAGCGGGACAGGGGGCTGGAAACACCATATATTTT. Full variable domain (rest looked up from reference TRBV7-6 and TRBJ1-3): GAGVSQSPRYKVTKRGQDVALRCDPISGHVSLYWYRQALGQGPEFLTYFNYEAQQDKSGLPNDRFSAERPEGSISTLTIQRTEQRDSAMYRCASSLAGQGAGNTIYFGEGSWLTVV.

The rearrangement links TRBV7-2 to TRBJ2-7; TRBD2 matches 7 bases. With 3 bases clipped from V and 0 bases from J, the junction kept 5 bases outside the gene matches. CDR1 is SGHTA and CDR2 is FQGNSA in the germline V gene. The CDR3 consists of 15 residues. The CDR3 sequence is CASSFVAGVSYEQYF. The CDR3 DNA reads as TGTGCCAGCAGCTTTGTCGCGGGGGTCTCCTACGAGCAGTACTTC.

The chain carries TRBV7-2 and TRBJ2-5, with D possibly matching TRBD1 (5 bases). V was shortened by 5 bases and J by 5 bases, with 15 bases between the two germline ends. In germline, CDR1 is SGHTA, CDR2 FQGNSA. The CDR3 covers 14 residues. The CDR3 loop is CASSPRGLEETQYF. In DNA form, the CDR3 reads TGTGCCAGCAGCCCTAGGGGCTTAGAGGAGACCCAGTACTTC.

The chain combines TRBV5-1 with TRBJ2-7; no definite D call. With 0 bases removed from V and 5 bases from J, the gap between germline ends came to 9 bases. CDR1 and CDR2 from the germline V gene are SGHRS and YFSETQ. The CDR3 is made up of 13 amino acids. CDR3 DNA sequence: TGCGCCAGCAGCTTGGTAGGGCAGAACGAGCAGTACTTC. This translates into CASSLVGQNEQYF.

The chain employs TRBV7-2 and TRBJ2-3; D remains unclear. The germline V and J ends were trimmed by 1 base and 5 bases, with 7 bases remaining between them. This CDR3 contains 13 residues. Looked up from germline, CDR1 is SGHTA and CDR2 is FQGNSA. CDR3 nucleotide sequence: TGTGCCAGCAGCTTAGGGAGTGGAGATACGCAGTATTTT. Residues: CASSLGSGDTQYF.

J is TRBJ1-1 and V is TRBV7-9, with D possibly being TRBD1 (6 bases). The CDR3 extends over 12 amino acids. Germline V lookup: CDR1 SEHNR, CDR2 FQNEAQ (reference sequence). V gave up 6 bases and J gave up 7 bases, with 12 bases separating them. The CDR3 DNA sequence: TGTGCCAGCAGACAACAGGGATATGAAGCTTTCTTT. Translation: CASRQQGYEAFF.